Given below is one T cell receptor (beta chain) in context. Antigen: not known. Profiling relied on immunoSEQ multiplex PCR, and the TCRdb table lists in-frame clones only, not all of them. The sample carries about 73,000 clones, roughly 90% recorded once. The entry originates in a study of cytomegalovirus exposure and HLA in healthy donors. Study-wide context: The same platform as the approximately 670 first-cohort repertoires was used for the 90 to 150 validation repertoires, a later analysis reported.

Study findings and constraints: The study recorded 150 to 200 TCR beta chains that were cytomegalovirus-associated. Most observed TCR sequences were rare, whereas some public TCRs were detected in many donors. It was reported that the classifier diagnosed cytomegalovirus status with high specificity and sensitivity in both the original and validation cohorts.

The source of this sequence is a woman aged 18-29 years in good health and CMV-seropositive. The specimen was PBMCs.

CDR3 nucleotide sequence: TGTGCCAGCAGTGTTCGAGGGCGGGAGGGGTCCTACAATGAGCAGTTCTTC. It codes for CASSVRGREGSYNEQFF. This chain uses TRBV25-1 with TRBJ2-1, with 9 bases identical to TRBD2. The trim removed 4 bases at V and 1 base at J, leaving 8 bases unmatched. The CDR3 loop spans 17 amino acids. Germline V gene sequence: CDR1 MGHDK, CDR2 SYGVNS.